This TCR beta chain was captured by sequencing in a study of T cell responses to AZD1222 COVID-19 vaccine. V was pared by 4 bases and J by 7 bases, with 11 bases between. The V gene's germline CDR1 is MGHDK and CDR2 SYGVNS. The CDR3 extends over 13 amino acids. Clones were sequenced by immunoSEQ multiplex PCR, and TCRdb holds only the in-frame ones, with some missing. The data contain 100,000 to 150,000 clones, around nine tenths of them singletons. Study findings and constraints: Donors were mostly white British, more females; clonal diversity possibly underestimated. Seropositive at baseline were only a handful of AZD1222 recipients.

The table lists this clone with a count of one. Antigen unknown. Sequencing was performed on peripheral blood, taken on day 0 of AZD1222 vaccination. The chain combines TRBV25-1 with TRBJ2-1; no definite D call. This receptor was obtained from an adult in good health. CDR3 sequence reads: CASSGVDRNEQFF. In DNA, the CDR3 is TGTGCCAGCAGTGGGGTGGATCGGAATGAGCAGTTCTTC.